This entry describes one T cell receptor (beta chain). Its antigen remains unidentified. The data derive from a study of cytomegalovirus exposure and HLA in healthy donors. The ends were cut back, 8 bases at V and 2 bases at J, with 12 bases in the middle. Germline CDR1 MNHEY, CDR2 SMNVEV (reference sequence). This CDR3 has 13 amino acids. Researchers ran the PCR with 60 Vbeta and 13 Jbeta primers. The repertoire was sequenced with immunoSEQ multiplex PCR; TCRdb's copy has only in-frame clones and lacks some. The sample shows some 200,000 clones, about 77% of them seen only once. General study points: In an earlier analysis, about 87% or about 30%: the productive usage of most TCR beta V segments. In a later analysis, a missense DCLRE1C variant was linked to TCR beta V- and J-gene trimming.

The chain links TRBV27 to TRBJ1-2; D is undetermined. The clonotype comes from a female donor in good health and CMV-seronegative. The specimen sequenced was PBMCs. The CDR3 sequence: CASGPFGNYGYTF. CDR3 coding DNA: TGTGCCAGCGGTCCGTTCGGGAACTATGGCTACACCTTC.